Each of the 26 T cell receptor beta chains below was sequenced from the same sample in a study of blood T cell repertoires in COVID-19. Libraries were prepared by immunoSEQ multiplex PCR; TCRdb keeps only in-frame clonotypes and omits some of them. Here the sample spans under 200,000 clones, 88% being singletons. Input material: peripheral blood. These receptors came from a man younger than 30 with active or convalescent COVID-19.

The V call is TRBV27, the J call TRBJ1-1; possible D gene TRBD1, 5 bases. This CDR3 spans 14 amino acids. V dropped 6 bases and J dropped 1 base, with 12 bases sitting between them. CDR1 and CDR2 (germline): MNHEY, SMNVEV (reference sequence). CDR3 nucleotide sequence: TGTGCCAGCAGATCGGGGGTCCAGAACACTGAAGCTTTCTTT. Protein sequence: CASRSGVQNTEAFF.

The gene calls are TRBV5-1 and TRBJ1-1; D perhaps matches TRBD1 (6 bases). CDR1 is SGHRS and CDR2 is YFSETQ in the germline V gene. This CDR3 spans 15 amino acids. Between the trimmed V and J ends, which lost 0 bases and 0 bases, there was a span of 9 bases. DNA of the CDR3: TGCGCCAGCAGCTTGGTTACAGGGATGAACACTGAAGCTTTCTTT. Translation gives CASSLVTGMNTEAFF.

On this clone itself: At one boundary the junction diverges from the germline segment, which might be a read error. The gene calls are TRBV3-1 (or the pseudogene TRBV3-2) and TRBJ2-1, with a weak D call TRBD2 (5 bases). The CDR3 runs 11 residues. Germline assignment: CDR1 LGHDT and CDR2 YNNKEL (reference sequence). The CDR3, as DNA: TGTGCCAGCAGCCAAGATTCGGCGGAGGTCTTC. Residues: CASSQDSAEVF.

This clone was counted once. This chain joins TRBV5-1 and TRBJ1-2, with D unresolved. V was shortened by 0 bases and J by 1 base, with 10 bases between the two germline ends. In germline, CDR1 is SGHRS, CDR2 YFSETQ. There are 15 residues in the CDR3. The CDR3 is CASSLEGGDNYGYTF. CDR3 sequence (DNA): TGCGCCAGCAGCTTGGAAGGCGGAGATAACTATGGCTACACCTTC.

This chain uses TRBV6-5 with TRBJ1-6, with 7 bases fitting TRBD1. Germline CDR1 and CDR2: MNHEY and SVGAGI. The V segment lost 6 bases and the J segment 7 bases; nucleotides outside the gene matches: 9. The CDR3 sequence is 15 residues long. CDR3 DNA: TGTGCCAGCAGAAATGACAGGGCAATCAATTCACCCCTCCACTTT. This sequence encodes CASRNDRAINSPLHF.

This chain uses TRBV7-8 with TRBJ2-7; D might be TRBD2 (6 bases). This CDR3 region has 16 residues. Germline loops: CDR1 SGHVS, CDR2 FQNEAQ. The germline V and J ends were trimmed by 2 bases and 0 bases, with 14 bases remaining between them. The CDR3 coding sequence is TGTGCCAGCAGCTTAAGAGGGAGGCTCCCCTCCTACGAGCAGTACTTC. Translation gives CASSLRGRLPSYEQYF.

Written as DNA, the CDR3 is TGTGCCAGCAGCTCCGGGACTAGCACAGATACGCAGTATTTT. Protein: CASSSGTSTDTQYF. The rearrangement links TRBV11-3 to TRBJ2-3; D is possibly TRBD2 (6 bases). Germline CDR1 SGHNT, CDR2 YENEEA. The CDR3 is 14 residues long. V lost 4 bases to trimming and J lost 0 bases, with 8 bases between them.

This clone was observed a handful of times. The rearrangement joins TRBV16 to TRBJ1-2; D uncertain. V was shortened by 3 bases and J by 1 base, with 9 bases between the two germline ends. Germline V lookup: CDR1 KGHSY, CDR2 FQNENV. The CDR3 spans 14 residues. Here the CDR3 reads CASSHLTSNYGYTF. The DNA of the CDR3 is TGTGCCAGCAGCCATCTGACAAGTAACTATGGCTACACCTTC.

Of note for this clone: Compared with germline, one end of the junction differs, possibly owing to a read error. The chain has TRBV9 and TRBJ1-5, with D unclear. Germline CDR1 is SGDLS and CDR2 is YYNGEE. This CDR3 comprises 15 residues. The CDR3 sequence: CASSVDGLSDQPQHF. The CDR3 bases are TGTGCCAGCAGCGTAGACGGTCTTAGCGATCAGCCCCAGCATTTT.

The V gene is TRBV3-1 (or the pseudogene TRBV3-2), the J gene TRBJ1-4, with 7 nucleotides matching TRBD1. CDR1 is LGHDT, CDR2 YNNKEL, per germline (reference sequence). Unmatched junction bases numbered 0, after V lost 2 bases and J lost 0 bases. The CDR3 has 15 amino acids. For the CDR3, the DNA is TGTGCCAGCAGCCAAACAGGGGCAACTAATGAAAAACTGTTTTTT. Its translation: CASSQTGATNEKLFF.

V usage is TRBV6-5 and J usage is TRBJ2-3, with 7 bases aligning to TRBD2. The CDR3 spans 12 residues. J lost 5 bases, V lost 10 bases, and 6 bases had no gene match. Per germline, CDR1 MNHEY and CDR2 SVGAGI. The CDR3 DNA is TGTGCCACCGGACGGGGGGAAGATACGCAGTATTTT. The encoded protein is CATGRGEDTQYF.

The CDR3 is CASSPGSGSSTDTQYF. The CDR3 nucleotides are TGTGCCAGCAGCCCCGGAAGCGGATCTAGCACAGATACGCAGTATTTT. The genes are TRBV3-1 (or the pseudogene TRBV3-2) and TRBJ2-3, with D maybe TRBD2 (5 bases). V lost 4 bases, J lost 0 bases, and 14 bases lay in between. This CDR3 has 16 residues. Germline lookup yields CDR1 LGHDT and CDR2 YNNKEL (reference sequence).

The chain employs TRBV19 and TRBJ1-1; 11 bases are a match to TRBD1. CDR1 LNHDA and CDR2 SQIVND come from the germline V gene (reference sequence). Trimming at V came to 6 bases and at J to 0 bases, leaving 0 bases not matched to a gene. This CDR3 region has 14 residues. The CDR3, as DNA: TGTGCCAGTAGGGACAGGGGGCTGAACACTGAAGCTTTCTTT. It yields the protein CASRDRGLNTEAFF. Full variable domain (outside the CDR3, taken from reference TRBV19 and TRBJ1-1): DGGITQSPKYLFRKEGQNVTLSCEQNLNHDAMYWYRQDPGQGLRLIYYSQIVNDFQKGDIAEGYSVSREKKESFPLTVTSAQKNPTAFYLCASRDRGLNTEAFFGQGTRLTVV.

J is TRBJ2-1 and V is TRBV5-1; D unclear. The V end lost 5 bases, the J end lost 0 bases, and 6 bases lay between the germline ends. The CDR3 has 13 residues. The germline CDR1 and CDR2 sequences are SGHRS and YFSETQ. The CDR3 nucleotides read TGCGCCAGCAGGGGCCCCTCCTACAATGAGCAGTTCTTC. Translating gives CASRGPSYNEQFF.

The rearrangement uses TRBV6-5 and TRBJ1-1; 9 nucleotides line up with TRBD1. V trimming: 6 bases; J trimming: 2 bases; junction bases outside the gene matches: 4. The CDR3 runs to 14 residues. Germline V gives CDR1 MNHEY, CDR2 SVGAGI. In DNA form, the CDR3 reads TGTGCCAGCAGGGGGACAGGGAAAAACACTGAAGCTTTCTTT. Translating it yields CASRGTGKNTEAFF.

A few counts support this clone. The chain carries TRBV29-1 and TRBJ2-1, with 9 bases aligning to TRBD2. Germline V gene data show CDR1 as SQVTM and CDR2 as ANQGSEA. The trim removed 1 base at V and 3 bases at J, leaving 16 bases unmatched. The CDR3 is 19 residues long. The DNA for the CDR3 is TGCAGCGTTGAAGGTGTTGGTAGCGGGAGCCCGTCCGGCTACAATGAGCAGTTCTTC. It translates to CSVEGVGSGSPSGYNEQFF.

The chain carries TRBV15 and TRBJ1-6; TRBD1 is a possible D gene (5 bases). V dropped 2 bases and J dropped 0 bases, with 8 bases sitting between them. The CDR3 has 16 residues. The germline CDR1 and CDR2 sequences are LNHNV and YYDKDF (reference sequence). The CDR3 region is CATSRMTDSYNSPLHF. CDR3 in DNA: TGTGCCACCAGCAGAATGACAGACTCCTATAATTCACCCCTCCACTTT.

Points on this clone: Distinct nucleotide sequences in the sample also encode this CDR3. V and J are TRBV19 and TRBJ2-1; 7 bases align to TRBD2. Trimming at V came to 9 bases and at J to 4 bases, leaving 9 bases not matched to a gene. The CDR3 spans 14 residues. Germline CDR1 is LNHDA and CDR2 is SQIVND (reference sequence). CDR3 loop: CASRRASGYNEQFF. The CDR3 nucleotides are TGTGCCAGCCGCCGGGCTAGCGGATACAATGAGCAGTTCTTC. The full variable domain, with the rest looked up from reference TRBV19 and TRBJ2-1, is DGGITQSPKYLFRKEGQNVTLSCEQNLNHDAMYWYRQDPGQGLRLIYYSQIVNDFQKGDIAEGYSVSREKKESFPLTVTSAQKNPTAFYLCASRRASGYNEQFFGPGTRLTVL.

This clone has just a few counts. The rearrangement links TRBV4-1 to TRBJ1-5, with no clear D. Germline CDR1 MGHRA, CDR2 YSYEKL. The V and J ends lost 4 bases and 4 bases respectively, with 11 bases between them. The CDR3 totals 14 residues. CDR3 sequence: CASSLVTINQPQHF. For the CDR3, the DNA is TGCGCCAGCAGCCTCGTGACAATAAATCAGCCCCAGCATTTT.

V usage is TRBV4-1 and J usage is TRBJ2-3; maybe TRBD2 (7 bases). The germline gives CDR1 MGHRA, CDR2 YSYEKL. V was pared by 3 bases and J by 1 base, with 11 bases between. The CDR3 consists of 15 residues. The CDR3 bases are TGCGCCAGCAGCCACCAGGGGAGGGGCACAGATACGCAGTATTTT. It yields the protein CASSHQGRGTDTQYF.

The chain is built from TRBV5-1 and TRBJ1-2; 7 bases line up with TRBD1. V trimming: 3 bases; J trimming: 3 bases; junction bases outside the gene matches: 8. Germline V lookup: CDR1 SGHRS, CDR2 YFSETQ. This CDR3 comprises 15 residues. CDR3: CASSSTGQVDYGYTF. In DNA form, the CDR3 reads TGCGCCAGCAGCTCGACCGGACAGGTCGACTATGGCTACACCTTC.

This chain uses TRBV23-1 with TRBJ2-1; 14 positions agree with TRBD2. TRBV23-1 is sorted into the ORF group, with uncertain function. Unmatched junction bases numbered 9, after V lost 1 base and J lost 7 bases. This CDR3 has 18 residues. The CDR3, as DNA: TGCGCCAGCAGTCAATATCGAGGGGGGACTAGCGGGAGAAATGAGCAGTTCTTC. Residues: CASSQYRGGTSGRNEQFF.

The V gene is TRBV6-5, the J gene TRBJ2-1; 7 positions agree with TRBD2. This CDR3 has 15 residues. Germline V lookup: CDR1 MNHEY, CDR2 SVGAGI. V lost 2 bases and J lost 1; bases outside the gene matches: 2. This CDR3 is CASSYSGVSYNEQFF. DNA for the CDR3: TGTGCCAGCAGTTACAGCGGGGTTTCCTACAATGAGCAGTTCTTC.

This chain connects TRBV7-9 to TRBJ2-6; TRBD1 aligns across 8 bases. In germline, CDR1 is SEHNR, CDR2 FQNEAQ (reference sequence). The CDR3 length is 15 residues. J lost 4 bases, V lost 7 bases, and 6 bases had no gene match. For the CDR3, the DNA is TGTGCCAGCACCCTGACAGGGGCCGGGGCCAACGTCCTGACTTTC. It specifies CASTLTGAGANVLTF.

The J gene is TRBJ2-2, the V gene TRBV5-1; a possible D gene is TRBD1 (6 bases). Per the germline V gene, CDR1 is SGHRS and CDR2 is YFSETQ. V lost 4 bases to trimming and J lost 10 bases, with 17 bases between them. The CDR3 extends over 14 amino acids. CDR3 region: CASSVDSGGQELFF. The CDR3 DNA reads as TGCGCCAGCAGCGTGGACAGCGGCGGGCAGGAGCTGTTTTTT.

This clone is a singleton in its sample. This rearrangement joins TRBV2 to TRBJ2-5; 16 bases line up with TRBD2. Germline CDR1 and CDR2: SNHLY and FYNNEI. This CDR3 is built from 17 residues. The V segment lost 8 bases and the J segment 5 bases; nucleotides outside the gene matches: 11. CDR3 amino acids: CASSAGTSGGAVETQYF. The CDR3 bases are TGTGCCAGCTCGGCCGGGACTAGCGGGGGGGCAGTGGAGACCCAGTACTTC.